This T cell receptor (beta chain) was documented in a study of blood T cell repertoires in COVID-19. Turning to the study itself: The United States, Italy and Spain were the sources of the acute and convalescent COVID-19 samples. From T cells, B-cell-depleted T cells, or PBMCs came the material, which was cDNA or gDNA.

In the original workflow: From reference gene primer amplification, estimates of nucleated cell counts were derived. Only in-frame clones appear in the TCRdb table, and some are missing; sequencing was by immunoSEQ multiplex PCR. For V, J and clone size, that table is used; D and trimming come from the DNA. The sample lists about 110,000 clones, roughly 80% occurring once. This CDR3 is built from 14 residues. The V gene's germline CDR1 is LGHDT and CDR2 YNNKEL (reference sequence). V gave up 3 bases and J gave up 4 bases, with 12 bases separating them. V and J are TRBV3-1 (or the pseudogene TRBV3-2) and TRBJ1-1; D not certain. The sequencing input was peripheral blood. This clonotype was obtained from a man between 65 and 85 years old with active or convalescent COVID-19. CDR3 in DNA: TGTGCCAGCAGCCATGGCGGGTGGGGCACTGAAGCTTTCTTT. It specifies CASSHGGWGTEAFF.